The 18 T cell receptor beta chains below all came from one sample that was sequenced in a study of blood T cells in healthy people across ages. Then a second PCR, running roughly 7 to 11 cycles, was carried out with a sample-barcoded 5' primer and a J-beta primer mix. TCRdb re-called the 5' RACE reads with MiXCR, one entry per CDR3 protein. The data contain roughly 1,100,000 distinct CDR3 sequences, under 30% of them singletons. The same data also went into a second study, on T cells of mothers and their children.

Input material: blood. These TCRs come from a girl aged 2 to 9 in good health.

This clonotype has just one count. The chain joins TRBV5-6 to TRBJ1-4; D gene uncertain. The CDR3 runs 14 residues. The ends were cut back, 2 bases at V and 6 bases at J, with 11 bases in the middle. Germline V lookup: CDR1 SGHDT, CDR2 YYEEEE. This CDR3 is CASSLPGRYEKLFF. The CDR3 DNA reads as TGTGCCAGCAGCTTACCGGGCCGGTATGAAAAACTGTTTTTT. The complete variable domain, with remaining parts taken from reference TRBV5-6 and TRBJ1-4, reads DAGVTQSPTHLIKTRGQQVTLRCSPKSGHDTVSWYQQALGQGPQFIFQYYEEEERQRGNFPDRFSGHQFPNYSSELNVNALLLGDSALYLCASSLPGRYEKLFFGSGTQLSVL.

This rearrangement joins TRBV29-1 to TRBJ2-7, with TRBD2 matching 8 bases. Gene TRBJ2-1 matches the end of the DNA better, so the J call may be wrong. The CDR3 length is 13 residues. Germline loops: CDR1 SQVTM, CDR2 ANQGSEA. The DNA of the CDR3 is TGCAGCGTTGAGACCGGGACTAGCAATGAGCAGTTCTTC. Translating gives CSVETGTSNEQFF.

This clonotype occurred a few times. This chain joins TRBV3-1 and TRBJ1-2; 10 positions agree with TRBD1. The CDR3 runs 15 residues. V lost 5 bases, J lost 5 bases, and 8 bases stayed unmatched. Germline loops: CDR1 LGHDT, CDR2 YNNKEL (reference sequence). The CDR3 spells CASSIPGQGLYGYTF. In nucleotides, the CDR3 is TGTGCCAGCAGCATACCGGGACAGGGGTTATATGGCTACACCTTC.

This chain joins TRBV29-1 and TRBJ2-1; D may be TRBD2 (7 bases). The last part of the DNA fits TRBJ2-7 better; the J call may be wrong. This CDR3 region has 14 residues. Germline CDR1 reads SQVTM; CDR2 reads ANQGSEA. CDR3 DNA sequence: TGCAGCGTTAAAGGTCGGGGGGCGGGGTACGAGCAGTACTTC. Protein sequence: CSVKGRGAGYEQYF.

This clonotype has more than one count but fewer than ten. The V gene is TRBV20-1, the J gene TRBJ1-6; weak D call: TRBD1 (5 bases). The CDR3 has 14 residues. The germline V gene has CDR1 DFQATT and CDR2 SNEGSKA (reference sequence). V was cut by 1 base and J by 10 bases, with 14 bases left in between. The CDR3 here is CSARVVQVGSPLHF. CDR3 nucleotides: TGCAGTGCTAGAGTTGTACAGGTCGGCTCACCCCTCCACTTT.

This clonotype has just a few counts. The chain recombines TRBV15 with TRBJ2-5; D remains unclear. CDR1 is LNHNV and CDR2 is YYDKDF in the germline V gene (reference sequence). Trimming removed 1 base at V and 5 bases at J, with 8 bases between. The CDR3 has 13 residues. The CDR3 spells CATSRGEDETQYF. In DNA form, the CDR3 reads TGTGCCACCAGCAGAGGAGAGGACGAGACCCAGTACTTC.

The CDR3 region is CSAWTGGSYNSPLHF. The CDR3 bases are TGCAGTGCCTGGACCGGGGGCTCCTATAATTCACCCCTCCACTTT. V gene TRBV20-1 combines with J gene TRBJ1-6; tentative D call: TRBD1 (5 bases). V shed 6 bases and J shed 0 bases, with 12 bases lying between them. The CDR3 has 15 residues. The germline gives CDR1 DFQATT, CDR2 SNEGSKA (reference sequence).

This clonotype came up many times. This chain joins TRBV27 and TRBJ2-5, with no clear D. Germline CDR1 and CDR2: MNHEY and SMNVEV (reference sequence). The CDR3 is made up of 13 amino acids. V shed 5 bases and J shed 1 base, with 8 bases lying between them. The CDR3 DNA reads as TGTGCCAGCAGTCCCCTCCGCCAAGAGACCCAGTACTTC. Its translation is CASSPLRQETQYF.

The chain recombines TRBV7-2 with TRBJ2-1; unclear D gene. With the DNA end fitting TRBJ2-5 better, the J assignment may be wrong. CDR3 length: 11 residues. Germline assignment: CDR1 SGHTA and CDR2 FQGNSA. CDR3 amino acids: CASSTTETQYF. The CDR3 region has the DNA TGTGCCAGCAGCACTACAGAGACCCAGTACTTC.

The V gene is TRBV11-3, the J gene TRBJ2-5, with no clear D. Trimming removed 4 bases from V and 2 bases from J, with 11 bases in between. CDR3 length: 14 residues. Germline CDR1 and CDR2: SGHNT and YENEEA. The CDR3 here is CASSSYLGQETQYF. CDR3 sequence (DNA): TGTGCCAGCAGCTCGTACTTGGGGCAAGAGACCCAGTACTTC.

This clonotype has only a few counts. The chain carries TRBV29-1 and TRBJ2-7; the match to TRBD1 covers 9 bases. This CDR3 region has 13 residues. The germline CDR1 and CDR2 sequences are SQVTM and ANQGSEA. The V segment lost 6 bases and the J segment 3 bases; nucleotides outside the gene matches: 6. CDR3 in amino acids: CSVLTGGRYEQYF. In DNA, the CDR3 is TGCAGCGTCCTAACAGGGGGCCGCTACGAGCAGTACTTC.

J is TRBJ2-1 and V is TRBV7-2; unclear D gene. The CDR3 covers 15 residues. The V end lost 3 bases, the J end lost 5 bases, and 14 bases lay between the germline ends. Germline-derived CDR1 and CDR2 are SGHTA and FQGNSA. DNA for the CDR3: TGTGCCAGCAGCTTGGAAGTGGGCCCTAACAATGAGCAGTTCTTC. Translating gives CASSLEVGPNNEQFF.

This clonotype was found a few times. V gene TRBV5-1 combines with J gene TRBJ1-1; the match to TRBD1 covers 7 bases. Germline V gene data show CDR1 as SGHRS and CDR2 as YFSETQ. V lost 4 bases and J lost 3; bases outside the gene matches: 3. The CDR3 extends over 13 amino acids. CDR3 coding DNA: TGCGCCAGCAGCGCTCAGGGGGACACTGAAGCTTTCTTT. It encodes CASSAQGDTEAFF.

This clonotype was seen at least ten times. This chain connects TRBV7-9 to TRBJ2-1; D not certain. Trimming pared 1 base from V and 6 bases from J, leaving 4 bases between. The germline CDR1 and CDR2 sequences are SEHNR and FQNEAQ (reference sequence). The length of the CDR3 is 12 residues. CDR3 DNA: TGTGCCAGCAGCTTAGTGCGCAATGAGCAGTTCTTC. As protein: CASSLVRNEQFF.

The table lists this clonotype with a few counts. The CDR3 ends on some other residue instead of the conserved phenylalanine or tryptophan, so this is likely a read error. The rearrangement links TRBV12-3 or TRBV12-4 to TRBJ2-2; 12 bases line up with TRBD2. V lost 7 bases to trimming and J lost 6 bases; unmatched junction nucleotides: 9. This CDR3 spans 16 amino acids. CDR3: CASNLAGGKLSGELFL. CDR3 DNA sequence: TGTGCCAGCAACCTAGCGGGGGGGAAGCTTTCCGGGGAGCTGTTTCTT.

This clonotype was recorded at least ten times. The chain carries TRBV7-2 and TRBJ2-5; TRBD2 agrees at 7 bases. The trim removed 4 bases at V and 4 bases at J, leaving 6 bases unmatched. The CDR3 extends over 14 amino acids. Germline lookup yields CDR1 SGHTA and CDR2 FQGNSA. The CDR3 reads CASSWGWGGETQYF. CDR3 sequence (DNA): TGTGCCAGCAGCTGGGGGTGGGGGGGAGAGACCCAGTACTTC.

The chain joins TRBV27 to TRBJ2-7; D is unclear. The length of the CDR3 is 13 residues. V lost 2 bases to trimming and J lost 6 bases, with 11 bases between them. Germline V lookup: CDR1 MNHEY, CDR2 SMNVEV (reference sequence). This chain's CDR3 is CASSLTQPGEQYF. The CDR3 DNA reads TGTGCCAGCAGTTTAACCCAGCCGGGCGAGCAGTACTTC.

The J gene is TRBJ1-2, the V gene TRBV4-1, with D possibly matching TRBD1 (6 bases). The germline gives CDR1 MGHRA, CDR2 YSYEKL. There are 15 residues in the CDR3. The V end was cut by 1 base, the J end by 6 bases, with 15 bases between. This CDR3 is CASSQAPGQLNGYTF. CDR3 bases: TGCGCCAGCAGCCAAGCCCCCGGACAGTTAAATGGCTACACCTTC.